The next 10 T cell receptor beta chains were all read from a single sample in a study of cytomegalovirus exposure and HLA in healthy donors. Sequenced by immunoSEQ multiplex PCR; TCRdb stores in-frame clones only, minus some. Among about 220,000 clones, 75% to 95% were seen once, and the ten largest hold 1.1%. The specimen sequenced was PBMCs. These receptors were obtained from a woman younger than 35 in good health and CMV-seronegative.

This clone has a handful of counts. The genes are TRBV28 and TRBJ2-7, with a weak D call TRBD1 (5 bases). With 6 bases removed from V and 5 bases from J, the gap between germline ends came to 17 bases. CDR1 and CDR2 (germline): MDHEN, SYDVKM. The CDR3 length is 14 residues. CDR3 protein: CASSANRQGHEQYF. The DNA of the CDR3 is TGTGCCAGCAGCGCGAACCGGCAGGGCCACGAGCAGTACTTC.

This chain links TRBV6-1 with TRBJ1-1; D call uncertain. From germline, CDR1 is MNHNS and CDR2 SASEGT. Trimming took off 0 bases at V and 0 bases at J, with 8 bases between the two ends. The CDR3 length is 15 residues. The CDR3 here is CASSEARGVNTEAFF. In DNA, the CDR3 is TGTGCCAGCAGTGAAGCGCGCGGGGTGAACACTGAAGCTTTCTTT.

J is TRBJ2-2 and V is TRBV5-4, with D possibly being TRBD1 (6 bases). Trimming left V 5 bases short and J 3 bases short, with 11 bases between. Germline V gives CDR1 SGHNT, CDR2 YYREEE (reference sequence). The CDR3 contains 14 residues. The CDR3 is CASRWGPDTGELFF. CDR3 coding DNA: TGTGCCAGCAGGTGGGGGCCGGACACCGGGGAGCTGTTTTTT.

The chain joins TRBV27 to TRBJ1-3; no definite D call. This CDR3 has 16 residues. Per the germline V gene, CDR1 is MNHEY and CDR2 is SMNVEV (reference sequence). The V end lost 5 bases, the J end lost 2 bases, and 16 bases lay between the germline ends. For the CDR3, the DNA is TGTGCCAGCAGTCCCCAAACGGGGTTTGCTGGAAACACCATATATTTT. Protein product: CASSPQTGFAGNTIYF.

The chain combines TRBV27 with TRBJ2-7; 8 positions match TRBD1. The CDR3 has 14 residues. V lost 5 bases, J lost 5 bases, and 8 bases stayed unmatched. From germline, CDR1 is MNHEY and CDR2 SMNVEV (reference sequence). The CDR3 DNA reads as TGTGCCAGCAGTCGACAGGGGTTAGGTGACGAGCAGTACTTC. As protein: CASSRQGLGDEQYF.

This clone came up once. The V call is TRBV7-9, the J call TRBJ2-1; TRBD2 aligns across 12 bases. In germline, CDR1 is SEHNR, CDR2 FQNEAQ (reference sequence). This CDR3 region has 16 residues. V lost 0 bases and J lost 5; bases outside the gene matches: 2. The CDR3 loop is CASSLATSGRNNEQFF. As DNA, the CDR3 is TGTGCCAGCAGCTTAGCAACTAGCGGGAGGAACAATGAGCAGTTCTTC.

This clone has only one observation. The rearrangement links TRBV7-6 to TRBJ2-7; no firm D call. The V and J ends lost 3 bases and 0 bases respectively, with 15 bases between them. Germline CDR1 and CDR2: SGHVS and FNYEAQ. The CDR3 runs to 16 residues. For the CDR3, the DNA is TGTGCCAGCAGCTTCGAACAGTCCTTTAGCTCCTACGAGCAGTACTTC. Residues: CASSFEQSFSSYEQYF.

The chain has TRBV12-5 and TRBJ2-7; D is perhaps TRBD2 (5 bases). The V end was cut by 0 bases, the J end by 2 bases, with 17 bases between. The germline CDR1 and CDR2 sequences are LGHNT and FRNRAP. The CDR3 sequence is 17 residues long. This chain's CDR3 is CASGLVCGLGSTYEQYF. The CDR3 DNA reads as TGTGCTAGTGGTTTGGTATGCGGGTTGGGGAGTACCTACGAGCAGTACTTC.

The chain combines TRBV28 with TRBJ1-2; 8 bases fit TRBD1. The CDR3 spans 17 residues. Trimming at V came to 6 bases and at J to 0 bases, leaving 12 bases not matched to a gene. In germline, CDR1 is MDHEN, CDR2 SYDVKM. CDR3 DNA sequence: TGTGCCAGCAGACCCATGGGACAGGCGAACCCTAACTATGGCTACACCTTC. Protein sequence: CASRPMGQANPNYGYTF.

This clone was observed a few times. The rearrangement uses TRBV30 and TRBJ2-7; D gene uncertain. Germline CDR1 and CDR2: GTSNPN and SVGIG (reference sequence). This CDR3 has 12 amino acids. V lost 4 bases and J lost 7, with 14 bases in between. CDR3 nucleotides: TGTGCCTGGATCAGGCCGTCTGGAGAGCAGTACTTC. Its translation is CAWIRPSGEQYF.